The source of this T cell receptor (beta chain) is a study of T cells after posttransplantation cyclophosphamide. Overall study findings and caveats: Recipient CMV seropositivity and CMV reactivation strongly tracked TRB clonality. Blood and skin or GI T cell repertoires showed limited TRB overlap.

The repertoire was sequenced with immunoSEQ multiplex PCR; TCRdb's copy has only in-frame clones and lacks some. The counts give over 30,000 clones, none of them seen only once; about 5% is held by the top ten. In its sample, this clone was seen many times. The antigen is unknown. This related bone marrow graft donor gave peripheral blood on the day of marrow donation. Germline V lookup: CDR1 GTSNPN, CDR2 SVGIG (reference sequence). This CDR3 has 15 residues. Unmatched junction bases numbered 10, after V lost 5 bases and J lost 2 bases. Source material: PBMCs. The chain carries TRBV30 and TRBJ2-7; TRBD2 agrees at 9 bases. The TCR comes from a woman between 45 and 60 years old in good health and a related stem cell transplant donor. DNA for the CDR3: TGTGCCTGGGGGGCGGGAGGGCTCTACCCCTACGAGCAGTACTTC. Amino acid sequence: CAWGAGGLYPYEQYF.